The rows below give T cell receptor beta chains drawn from one sample of a study of tumor and adjacent non-tumor tissue in lung cancer. TCRdb used MiXCR to reprocess the multiplex PCR reads, holding one entry per CDR3 protein. The table includes 94,000 or so distinct CDR3 sequences, more than 75% detected once. Sequencing was done on a sample of distant non-tumor lung tissue. The receptors were gathered from a woman aged 45-59 years with non-small cell lung cancer. Both conserved end residues are part of each CDR3. The order of the fields is V gene, J gene, clone size, D gene, CDR3 DNA, CDR3 protein. D genes are given only for firm matches. The size field is filled for only some rows; it gives once, few, many or a size class.

TRBV7-9	TRBJ2-1	-	TRBD2	TGTGCCAACAGCTTAGCTCGTGCGGGAAGAGCGGGAGGCTATGAGCAGTTCTTC	CANSLARAGRAGGYEQFF
TRBV6-2/TRBV6-3	TRBJ1-1	-	-	TGTGCCAGCAGTTACGCCACAGGGTGCATCGAAATTGAAGCTTTCTTT	CASSYATGCIEIEAFF
TRBV11-1	TRBJ1-1	-	-	TGTGTCAGCACCATGGACAGCAACACTGAAGCTTTCTTT	CVSTMDSNTEAFF
TRBV28	TRBJ1-2	-	-	TGTACCAGCAGTTTACGAGGCAGGGGAGGAGGCTACACCTTC	CTSSLRGRGGGYTF
TRBV7-3	TRBJ2-1	-	-	TGTGCCAGCAGCTCGTGCTGGTACAATGAGCAGTTCTTC	CASSSCWYNEQFF
TRBV24-1	TRBJ1-2	many	-	TGTGCCACCAGTAATTACAGGCCTGGGGCCCTAGACTATGGCTACACCTTC	CATSNYRPGALDYGYTF
TRBV4-1	TRBJ1-3	once	-	TGTACCAGCAGCCAAGAATCAGGGGCTGGAAACACCATATATTTT	CTSSQESGAGNTIYF
TRBV5-1	TRBJ1-4	many	TRBD1	TGCGCCAGCAGCTTGGCCGGAACAGGGGACACCGAAAAACTGTTTTTT	CASSLAGTGDTEKLFF
TRBV5-1	TRBJ1-2	-	TRBD1	TGCACCAGCAGCTTGGGCCGGGACAGTGATCATGGCTACACCTTC	CTSSLGRDSDHGYTF
TRBV29-1	TRBJ2-1	-	-	TGCAGCTTCATGGGGGTCAATGAGCAGTTATTC	CSFMGVNEQLF
TRBV29-1	TRBJ2-5	many	TRBD1	TGCAGCGTTGAAGATCGATATTCTAAAACAGGGGGCTGGGAGACCCAGTACTTC	CSVEDRYSKTGGWETQYF
TRBV29-1	TRBJ2-3	-	TRBD2	TGCAGAATTGAAATCGGCGAGGCGGGAGCGAGCACAGATACGCAGTATTTT	CRIEIGEAGASTDTQYF
TRBV28	TRBJ2-7	-	-	TGTGCCAACAGTCCAGGGTCCTCCTATGAGCAGTACTTC	CANSPGSSYEQYF
TRBV6-1	TRBJ1-5	once	-	TGTGCCAGCATTGGATTGCTAAGCAATCAGCCCCAGCATTTT	CASIGLLSNQPQHF
TRBV11-2	TRBJ2-1	once	-	TGTACCAGCAGCTTGGAACAGGGACTGGGATTCACTGAGCAGTTCTTC	CTSSLEQGLGFTEQFF
TRBV6-5	TRBJ2-5	-	-	TGTGCCAGCAGTTACGCTCTAGAGGGAGTTGAGACCCAGTATTTC	CASSYALEGVETQYF
TRBV29-1	TRBJ2-1	many	TRBD2	TGCAGCGTCCTTCTTACGACTAGCGGATTTTACAATGAGCAGTTCTTC	CSVLLTTSGFYNEQFF
TRBV24-1	TRBJ2-2	once	-	TGTGCCACCAGTGAATTAGCAGCGGCGAACACCGGGGAGCTGTTTTTT	CATSELAAANTGELFF
TRBV12-3/TRBV12-4	TRBJ1-5	-	-	TGTGCCAGCAGCAACAGGCTTCAACCCCAGCATTTT	CASSNRLQPQHF
TRBV7-8	TRBJ2-1	-	-	TGTGCCAGCAGGCCCAACACATACAATGAGCAGTTCTTC	CASRPNTYNEQFF
TRBV11-3	TRBJ2-1	-	-	TGTGCCGGCAGTTTACTCCGGTTCTTC	CAGSLLRFF
TRBV11-2	TRBJ2-7	-	-	TGTGCCAGCAGCTTCCCAGGGGGGTTGGGGTTCGAGCAGTACTTC	CASSFPGGLGFEQYF
TRBV4-1	TRBJ2-7	-	-	TGCGCCAGCATCCAAGGGGGATCGCTGGGCCACGAGCAGTACTTC	CASIQGGSLGHEQYF
TRBV9	TRBJ2-3	many	-	TGTGCCAGCAGCGACAGGGAGAGGGGCACAGATACGCAGTATTTT	CASSDRERGTDTQYF
TRBV29-1	TRBJ2-2	-	-	TGCAGCGTTGCACATCAACTAATGAACACCCGGGAGCTGTTTTTT	CSVAHQLMNTRELFF
TRBV6-4	TRBJ1-1	many	-	TGTGCCAGCAGTGATTCGGAGAACACTGAAGCTTTCTTT	CASSDSENTEAFF
TRBV4-1	TRBJ2-7	-	TRBD1	TGCGCCAGCAGCCATGATCTATGGTCGCGGGACAGGGCCAGCTTC	CASSHDLWSRDRASF
TRBV6-5	TRBJ1-1	-	-	TGTGGCCCCGCACGGCACGTGAACACTGAAGCCTTCTTT	CGPARHVNTEAFF
TRBV20-1	TRBJ1-1	-	-	TGCAGTGCTAGAGGATGGTCGGACACTGTAGCTATCTTT	CSARGWSDTVAIF
TRBV6-5	TRBJ1-2	-	-	TGTGCTATCCTCGGGAACCATGGCTACACCTTC	CAILGNHGYTF
TRBV6-4	TRBJ2-7	many	-	TGTGCCAGCATACCCCCGCAAGGGGGGGGTCGGACGCGGAAGGGGTCGTCAGACTACGAGCAGTACTTC	CASIPPQGGGRTRKGSSDYEQYF